Below, one T cell receptor beta chain is given with its context. The sample comes from a study of blood T cell repertoires in COVID-19. CDR1 and CDR2 (germline): LGHNA, YSLEER. V shed 1 base and J shed 2 bases, with 11 bases lying between them. CDR3 length: 15 residues. In the source study's methods: Estimation of nucleated cell counts relied on the amplification of reference gene primers. Libraries were prepared by immunoSEQ multiplex PCR; TCRdb keeps only in-frame clonotypes and omits some of them. That table supplies the V and J calls and clone size; D and trimming were determined from the DNA. The sample lists 150,000 or so clones; 85% to 90% were seen once.

The source is a man aged 18 to 30 with COVID-19, enrolled during active disease. Sequenced: peripheral blood. The chain recombines TRBV4-3 with TRBJ2-5; tentatively, D is TRBD2 (6 bases). CDR3 sequence: CASSQGLGLQETQYF. In DNA form, the CDR3 reads TGCGCCAGCAGCCAAGGGCTGGGACTTCAAGAGACCCAGTACTTC.